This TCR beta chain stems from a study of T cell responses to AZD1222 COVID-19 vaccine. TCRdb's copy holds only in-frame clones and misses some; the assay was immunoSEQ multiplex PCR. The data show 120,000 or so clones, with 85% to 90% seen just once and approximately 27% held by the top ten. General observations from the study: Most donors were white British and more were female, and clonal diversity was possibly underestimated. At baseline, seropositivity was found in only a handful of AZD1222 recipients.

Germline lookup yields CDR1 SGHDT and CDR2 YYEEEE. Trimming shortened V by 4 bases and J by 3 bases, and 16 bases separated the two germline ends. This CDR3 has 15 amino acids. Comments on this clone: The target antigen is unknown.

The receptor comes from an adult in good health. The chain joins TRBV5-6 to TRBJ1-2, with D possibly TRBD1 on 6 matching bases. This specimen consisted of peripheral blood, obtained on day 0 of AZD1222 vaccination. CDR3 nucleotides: TGTGCCAGCAGCCGGGCGGGCAGGGGTGACTATGGCTACACCTTC. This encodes CASSRAGRGDYGYTF.